This TCR beta chain was observed in a study of response to subunit inactivated influenza vaccine. Findings and limits, study-wide: Authors suggested seasonal influenza vaccinations each recruit few new T cells.

TCRdb fed the RT-PCR reads into MiXCR, producing one record per CDR3 protein. The profile shows under 750,000 distinct CDR3 sequences, roughly 10% of them singletons. The V end lost 3 bases, the J end lost 4 bases, and 12 bases lay between the germline ends. The CDR3 runs 13 residues. Germline-derived CDR1 and CDR2 are DFQATT and SNEGSKA (reference sequence). In this sample, this clonotype turned up a few times. Its antigen remains unidentified. This sample comprised PBMCs from blood, obtained on the day of vaccination. The chain carries TRBV20-1 and TRBJ1-2; no definite D call. The clonotype originates from a man aged 45 to 65 who received an inactivated influenza vaccine. DNA of the CDR3: TGCAGTGCTAGTTTTCAGACCGGCTATGGCTACACCTTC. Translation gives CSASFQTGYGYTF.